In this sample, the clone carrying this TCR beta chain turned up a few times. Stated treatment: randomized to nivolumab then ipilimumab (arm A) or the reverse (arm B). From thawed PBMCs, live CD3+CD8+ cells negative for CD19 and CD56 were sorted. V was clipped by 6 bases and J by 0 bases, with 9 bases between them. Germline V gives CDR1 MDHEN, CDR2 SYDVKM. The CDR3 contains 15 residues. This entry is derived from a study of sequential checkpoint blockade in melanoma. Study in general: Randomization was 1:1 between first-line nivolumab→ipilimumab and ipilimumab→nivolumab. Each arm's sequence ended with maintenance nivolumab.

Profiling relied on immunoSEQ multiplex PCR, and the TCRdb table lists in-frame clones only, not all of them. The repertoire consists of roughly 9,800 clones, with 60% to 85% occurring once and the leading ten covering 50%. Sequencing was performed on CD8+ T cells sorted from blood (inferred from file names), taken from a patient given nivolumab and ipilimumab in sequence. The V and J genes are TRBV28 and TRBJ1-6, with unresolved D. The TCR comes from a human donor with melanoma. In nucleotides, the CDR3 is TGTGCCAGCAGGAAGGAGTTCTCCTATAATTCACCCCTCCACTTT. Translation: CASRKEFSYNSPLHF.